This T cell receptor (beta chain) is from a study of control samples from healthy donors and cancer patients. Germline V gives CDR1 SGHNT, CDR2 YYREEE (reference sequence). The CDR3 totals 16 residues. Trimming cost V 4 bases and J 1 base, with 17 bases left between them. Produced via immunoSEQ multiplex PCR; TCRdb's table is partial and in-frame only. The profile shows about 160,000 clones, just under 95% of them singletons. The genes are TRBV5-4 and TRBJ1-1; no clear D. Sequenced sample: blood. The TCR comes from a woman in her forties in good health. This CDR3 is CASSVLETEWNTEAFF. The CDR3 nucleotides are TGTGCCAGCAGCGTGCTAGAGACGGAGTGGAACACTGAAGCTTTCTTT.